The 5 T cell receptor beta chains presented below share a single source sample, sequenced in a study of blood T cell repertoires in COVID-19. Libraries were prepared by immunoSEQ multiplex PCR; TCRdb keeps only in-frame clonotypes and omits some of them. The sample lists some 190,000 clones; about 78% were seen once. Sequenced: peripheral blood. All receptors derive from a woman aged 45-60 years with active or convalescent COVID-19.

The V and J genes are TRBV7-8 and TRBJ2-7; TRBD1 matches 7 bases. V lost 4 bases, J lost 9 bases, and 9 bases stayed unmatched. The germline gives CDR1 SGHVS, CDR2 FQNEAQ. This CDR3 has 13 residues. The CDR3 region has the DNA TGTGCCAGCAGCTCCCTACAGGGGTGGGGGCAGTACTTC. This sequence encodes CASSSLQGWGQYF.

The chain couples TRBV3-1 (or the pseudogene TRBV3-2) to TRBJ1-1; D may be TRBD1 (5 bases). CDR1 is LGHDT and CDR2 is YNNKEL in the germline V gene (reference sequence). V was cut by 1 base and J by 1 base, with 13 bases left in between. The CDR3 runs to 16 residues. The chain's CDR3 is CASSQGRQKANTEAFF. CDR3 DNA: TGTGCCAGCAGCCAAGGCCGACAGAAGGCGAACACTGAAGCTTTCTTT.

V usage is TRBV4-1 and J usage is TRBJ1-2; 7 bases fit TRBD1. This CDR3 contains 17 residues. Germline values: CDR1 MGHRA, CDR2 YSYEKL. The J segment lost 2 bases and the V segment lost 8 bases, leaving 17 bases of the junction unmatched. CDR3 bases: TGCGCCAGCCAACTAAGTGCCGGGACAGCCTCAAACTATGGCTACACCTTC. It is translated as CASQLSAGTASNYGYTF.

About this clone: The sample has other DNA sequences that encode this CDR3 too. The chain is built from TRBV6-5 and TRBJ1-6; D perhaps matches TRBD1 (6 bases). The CDR3 extends over 15 amino acids. Looked up from germline, CDR1 is MNHEY and CDR2 is SVGAGI. V was cut by 0 bases and J by 7 bases, with 10 bases left in between. In DNA form, the CDR3 reads TGTGCCAGCAGTTACTCGGGGCAGGGGAATTCACCCCTCCACTTT. Protein: CASSYSGQGNSPLHF.

This rearrangement joins TRBV7-3 to TRBJ2-7, with D possibly TRBD1 on 6 matching bases. Germline CDR1 is SGHTA and CDR2 is FQGTGA. Trimming stripped 2 bases from V and 9 bases from J, with 11 bases between. This CDR3 is built from 12 residues. The CDR3 DNA is TGTGCCAGCAGCTTAGGCGGCAGGGGGCAGTACTTC. Translated: CASSLGGRGQYF.